What follows are 10 T cell receptor beta chains derived from one specimen sequenced in a study of cytomegalovirus exposure and HLA in healthy donors. Clones were read by immunoSEQ multiplex PCR, and TCRdb kept only the in-frame ones, dropping some. The sample comprises under 250,000 clones, about 86% of which are singletons, and about 2.8% rests with the top ten. Sequences were obtained from PBMCs. All receptors derive from a man aged 18 to 29 in good health and CMV-seronegative.

V and J are TRBV5-1 and TRBJ2-1; 11 bases fit TRBD2. The length of the CDR3 is 15 residues. Per germline, CDR1 SGHRS and CDR2 YFSETQ. The V and J ends lost 4 bases and 6 bases, in that order; junction bases with no gene match: 6. The CDR3 nucleotides are TGCGCCAGCAGCCCACGGACTAGCGGGTTCAATGAGCAGTTCTTC. Its protein is CASSPRTSGFNEQFF.

The chain recombines TRBV6-5 with TRBJ1-1; D remains unclear. Germline loops: CDR1 MNHEY, CDR2 SVGAGI. The CDR3 is made up of 15 amino acids. V lost 0 bases to trimming and J lost 4 bases, with 12 bases between them. CDR3 in amino acids: CASSYSMEGRTEAFF. The CDR3 DNA follows: TGTGCCAGCAGTTACTCGATGGAGGGCCGCACTGAAGCTTTCTTT.

This clone is a singleton in its sample. The chain has TRBV10-3 and TRBJ2-2; 8 nucleotides align to TRBD1. The CDR3 runs 16 residues. Germline V gene data show CDR1 as ENHRY and CDR2 as SYGVKD. Losses at the gene ends were 1 base for V and 7 bases for J; bases not matched to a gene: 8. Written as DNA, the CDR3 is TGTGCCATCAGTGAGTACAGGGGGGTCTGGCACGGGGAGCTGTTTTTT. Translation: CAISEYRGVWHGELFF.

The chain employs TRBV27 and TRBJ1-1, with D maybe TRBD1 (5 bases). Germline V gives CDR1 MNHEY, CDR2 SMNVEV (reference sequence). Trimming cost V 3 bases and J 8 bases, with 19 bases left between them. This CDR3 region has 15 residues. CDR3 DNA: TGTGCCAGCAGTTTGATCGGAATTGGTGGGGCAGAAGCTTTCTTT. Protein product: CASSLIGIGGAEAFF.

The V gene is TRBV5-1, the J gene TRBJ1-3, with 9 bases fitting TRBD1. There are 16 residues in the CDR3. J was trimmed by 2 bases and V by 0 bases; bases with no gene match: 3. CDR1 and CDR2 (germline): SGHRS, YFSETQ. This CDR3 is CASSLETGGTGNTIYF. The CDR3 nucleotides are TGCGCCAGCAGCTTGGAAACAGGGGGCACTGGAAACACCATATATTTT.

The V call is TRBV6-1, the J call TRBJ2-5; 11 nucleotides line up with TRBD2. After removal of 8 bases from V and 3 bases from J, the junction contained 5 bases not matched to a gene. The CDR3 has 14 amino acids. The germline V gene encodes CDR1 MNHNS and CDR2 SASEGT. The CDR3 spells CASLLTSGEETQYF. The CDR3 coding sequence is TGTGCCAGCCTATTGACTAGCGGGGAAGAGACCCAGTACTTC.

This chain links TRBV29-1 with TRBJ1-1; 7 nucleotides agree with TRBD1. The CDR3 extends over 12 amino acids. V lost 1 base and J lost 6; bases outside the gene matches: 2. Per germline, CDR1 SQVTM and CDR2 ANQGSEA. CDR3 DNA: TGCAGCGTTGAAGGGACAGGCCCTGAAGCTTTCTTT. Translating it yields CSVEGTGPEAFF.

A single count supports this clone. This chain joins TRBV30 and TRBJ2-2; 10 bases agree with TRBD1. The germline V gene encodes CDR1 GTSNPN and CDR2 SVGIG (reference sequence). The CDR3 totals 15 residues. Trimming removed 4 bases from V and 1 base from J; junction bases left unmatched: 3. In DNA, the CDR3 is TGTGCCTGGAACCGGGACAGGGGGAACACCGGGGAGCTGTTTTTT. The encoded protein is CAWNRDRGNTGELFF.

The gene calls are TRBV4-3 and TRBJ1-4; TRBD1 aligns across 9 bases. After removal of 1 base from V and 2 bases from J, the junction contained 8 bases not matched to a gene. This CDR3 comprises 18 residues. Germline CDR1 reads LGHNA; CDR2 reads YSLEER. The CDR3 DNA sequence: TGCGCCAGCAGCCAAGGGTTTACAGGGGGCGCGACTAATGAAAAACTGTTTTTT. Encoded protein: CASSQGFTGGATNEKLFF.

The chain couples TRBV6-1 to TRBJ1-2; 8 bases fit TRBD1. The CDR3 consists of 14 residues. Germline V lookup: CDR1 MNHNS, CDR2 SASEGT. Unmatched junction bases numbered 10, after V lost 6 bases and J lost 7 bases. Here the CDR3 reads CASRGQGSRFGYTF. The CDR3 region has the DNA TGTGCCAGCAGAGGACAGGGTAGCAGGTTTGGCTACACCTTC.